These 10 T cell receptor beta chains originate from one sample sequenced in a study of vaccination and CD4 T cells after COVID-19. These receptors' antigens are unknown. Researchers used the Oncomine TCR Beta short-read assay to sequence DNA from cultured CD4+ T cells. TCRdb reprocessed the PCR reads with MiXCR, giving one entry per CDR3 protein. The table has several thousand distinct CDR3 sequences, around 70% seen once; the top ten hold about a third. Treatment given: roughly ten-day PBMC culture with coronavirus spike peptide pools or control peptides (ViraFEST assay). The sequencing input was CD4+ T cells from blood, cultured in vitro. These receptors were taken from a human donor who had recovered from COVID-19.

The V gene is TRBV2, the J gene TRBJ1-5; D may be TRBD1 (6 bases). The ends were cut back, 3 bases at V and 2 bases at J, with 11 bases in the middle. The CDR3 is made up of 15 amino acids. CDR1 is SNHLY and CDR2 is FYNNEI in the germline V gene. In DNA, the CDR3 is TGTGCCAGCAGTGATTTGGGGGCAGGCAATCAGCCCCAGCATTTT. It codes for CASSDLGAGNQPQHF.

The chain joins TRBV12-3 or TRBV12-4 to TRBJ2-1; maybe TRBD1 (5 bases). V was shortened by 2 bases and J by 7 bases, with 9 bases between the two germline ends. The CDR3 totals 13 residues. The CDR3 coding sequence is TGTGCCAGCAGTTTATTGCAGGGAAATGAGCAGTTCTTC. This translates into CASSLLQGNEQFF.

The V gene is TRBV20-1, the J gene TRBJ2-3; D unclear. The ends were cut back, 3 bases at V and 2 bases at J, with 9 bases in the middle. Germline CDR1 reads DFQATT; CDR2 reads SNEGSKA (reference sequence). The CDR3 extends over 13 amino acids. The CDR3 DNA reads as TGCAGTGCTAGCCAGCTATACACAGATACGCAGTATTTT. Translated, it gives CSASQLYTDTQYF.

The rearrangement uses TRBV7-2 and TRBJ2-7; D is perhaps TRBD2 (7 bases). Germline CDR1 and CDR2: SGHTA and FQGNSA. The germline V and J ends were trimmed by 6 bases and 7 bases, with 19 bases remaining between them. The CDR3 contains 14 residues. DNA for the CDR3: TGTGCCAGCAGAGAGCTGGGGGGGGGCAGAGAGCAGTACTTC. This gives the protein CASRELGGGREQYF. The full variable domain, in which reference TRBV7-2 and TRBJ2-7 provide the parts outside the CDR3, is GAGVSQSPSNKVTEKGKDVELRCDPISGHTALYWYRQSLGQGLEFLIYFQGNSAPDKSGLPSDRFSAERTGGSVSTLTIQRTQQEDSAVYLCASRELGGGREQYFGPGTRLTVT.

The V call is TRBV11-3, the J call TRBJ2-3; D is tentatively TRBD1 or TRBD2 (5 bases each). The germline gives CDR1 SGHNT, CDR2 YENEEA. Trimming left V 0 bases short and J 1 base short, with 11 bases between. The CDR3 is made up of 16 amino acids. For the CDR3, the DNA is TGTGCCAGCAGCTTAGATTTGAGGGGACGCACAGATACGCAGTATTTT. It yields the protein CASSLDLRGRTDTQYF.

The chain joins TRBV21-1 to TRBJ2-6; the table's D call, TRBD1, has no DNA check behind it. TRBV21-1 is marked as a pseudogene. The CDR3 consists of 18 residues. The CDR3 nucleotides are TGTGCCAGCAGCAAAGTAGGGGTTATGGTATCTGGGGCCAACGTCCTGACTTTC. Residues: CASSKVGVMVSGANVLTF.

This clonotype was detected only a few times. The J gene is TRBJ1-3, the V gene TRBV6-1; D not resolved. The V and J ends lost 2 bases and 0 bases respectively, with 8 bases between them. This CDR3 is built from 15 residues. Germline CDR1 reads MNHNS; CDR2 reads SASEGT. In DNA, the CDR3 is TGTGCCAGCAGTGAACTAGCATACTCTGGAAACACCATATATTTT. It codes for CASSELAYSGNTIYF.

The chain joins TRBV7-2 to TRBJ1-4; tentative D call: TRBD1 (6 bases). The CDR3 spans 16 residues. CDR1 and CDR2 from the germline V gene are SGHTA and FQGNSA. The V end was cut by 5 bases, the J end by 4 bases, with 17 bases between. This CDR3 reads CASSNFPGQHNEKLFF. CDR3 sequence (DNA): TGTGCCAGCAGCAATTTCCCGGGACAACATAATGAAAAACTGTTTTTT.

This rearrangement joins TRBV4-3 to TRBJ1-2, with a possible D match to TRBD1 (5 bases). Germline V gives CDR1 LGHNA, CDR2 YSLEER. V shed 0 bases and J shed 1 base, with 9 bases lying between them. The CDR3 consists of 15 residues. CDR3 residues: CASSQDLGGNYGYTF. Here the CDR3 DNA reads TGCGCCAGCAGCCAAGATCTGGGGGGTAACTATGGCTACACCTTC.

J is TRBJ2-5 and V is TRBV6-1; TRBD1 matches 7 bases. The trim removed 3 bases at V and 2 bases at J, leaving 0 bases unmatched. Germline values: CDR1 MNHNS, CDR2 SASEGT. The CDR3 is 13 amino acids. The CDR3 bases are TGTGCCAGCAGTGAGGACAGGCAAGAGACCCAGTACTTC. Amino acid sequence: CASSEDRQETQYF.